Below, one T cell receptor (beta chain) is given with its context. This specimen comes from a study of blood T cell repertoires in COVID-19. Overall study: Acute and convalescent COVID-19 specimens originated in the United States, Italy and Spain.

Original processing notes: How many nucleated cells were present was estimated from reference gene primer amplification. Some clones are missing from TCRdb's copy, which holds only in-frame ones; the method was immunoSEQ multiplex PCR. V and J calls and clone size come straight from that table; D and trimming were deduced from the DNA. The table includes approximately 230,000 clones, 70% to 90% detected once. Germline values: CDR1 KGHSH, CDR2 LQKENI. The CDR3 covers 19 residues. V trimming: 8 bases; J trimming: 6 bases; junction bases outside the gene matches: 24. This receptor was taken from a man younger than 35 with active or convalescent COVID-19. This chain connects TRBV18 to TRBJ1-5; 8 nucleotides agree with TRBD1. The sequencing sample was made of peripheral blood. CDR3 DNA: TGTGCCAGCACACTTCTCGGTGGACAGGGCCGGGGCAGGGGTCAGCCCCAGCATTTT. It specifies CASTLLGGQGRGRGQPQHF.